These 32 T cell receptor beta chains were all obtained from the same sample, sequenced in a study of CD8 T cells in ankylosing spondylitis. General study results and limits: Fewer than 10 highly homologous variants made up a TCR beta motif that seemed to typify ankylosing spondylitis blood.

TCRdb redid the calling of the 5' RACE reads with MiXCR, one entry per CDR3 protein. This table has a few hundred thousand distinct CDR3 sequences, approximately 7.4% appearing once. Their antigens are not known. The sample consisted of blood, either unsorted or a sorted T cell fraction (not recorded which). The receptors were gathered from a male donor with ankylosing spondylitis.

This clonotype was seen at least ten times. The chain combines TRBV4-1 with TRBJ2-1, with 8 bases that match TRBD2. CDR1 is MGHRA and CDR2 is YSYEKL in the germline V gene. The CDR3 runs 14 residues. J lost 7 bases, V lost 4 bases, and 6 bases had no gene match. The DNA of the CDR3 is TGCGCCAGCAGCCCAGCCGGGACTAGAAATGAGCAGTTCTTC. Encoded protein: CASSPAGTRNEQFF.

This clonotype has a count of ten or more. The chain employs TRBV12-3 or TRBV12-4 and TRBJ1-1; D remains ambiguous. The CDR3 is made up of 14 amino acids. Trimming pared 10 bases from V and 5 bases from J, leaving 20 bases between. This chain's CDR3 is CAKGTFGLGTEAFF. The CDR3 bases are TGTGCCAAGGGAACTTTTGGGCTAGGGACTGAAGCTTTCTTT.

This clonotype was recorded many times. The V call is TRBV3-1, the J call TRBJ2-1; 9 nucleotides match TRBD1. Per the germline V gene, CDR1 is LGHDT and CDR2 is YNNKEL (reference sequence). The CDR3 consists of 15 residues. V lost 0 bases to trimming and J lost 15 bases; unmatched junction nucleotides: 12. As DNA, the CDR3 is TGTGCCAGCAGCCAAGATGAAAGTATCCGGGACAGGGCGTTCTTC. Translating gives CASSQDESIRDRAFF.

At least ten counts were recorded for this clonotype. The gene calls are TRBV7-9 and TRBJ1-2; the D gene is possibly TRBD1 (6 bases). The CDR3 sequence is 15 residues long. Looked up from germline, CDR1 is SEHNR and CDR2 is FQNEAQ (reference sequence). The V gene lost 3 bases and the J gene lost 3 bases, with 14 bases spanning the gap. Here the CDR3 DNA reads TGTGCCAGCAGCTTCCCCCCCCCAGGGGACTATGGCTACACCTTC. Translated: CASSFPPPGDYGYTF.

This clonotype was counted at least ten times. The chain carries TRBV4-1 and TRBJ1-4; 7 bases map to TRBD1. Trimming cost V 2 bases and J 6 bases; bases outside gene matches: 3. In germline, CDR1 is MGHRA, CDR2 YSYEKL. The CDR3 covers 14 residues. The CDR3 nucleotides are TGCGCCAGCAGCCAACCAGGGACAGATGAAAAACTGTTTTTT. Translated: CASSQPGTDEKLFF.

This clonotype was picked up many times. V is TRBV20-1 and J is TRBJ1-5, with 7 bases fitting TRBD1. Trimming at V came to 3 bases and at J to 2 bases, leaving 4 bases not matched to a gene. The V gene's germline CDR1 is DFQATT and CDR2 SNEGSKA (reference sequence). The CDR3 runs 14 residues. The CDR3 here is CSASHRGRNQPQHF. For the CDR3, the DNA is TGCAGTGCTAGTCACAGGGGCCGCAATCAGCCCCAGCATTTT.

Ten or more counts support this clonotype. The chain combines TRBV29-1 with TRBJ2-1; unclear D gene. In germline, CDR1 is SQVTM, CDR2 ANQGSEA. This CDR3 has 11 residues. The ends were cut back, 7 bases at V and 12 bases at J, with 16 bases in the middle. CDR3: CSAEGNFGQFF. DNA for the CDR3: TGCAGCGCAGAAGGGAATTTTGGGCAGTTCTTC.

This clonotype was detected many times. The chain joins TRBV4-2 to TRBJ1-1; D is ambiguous. Trimming removed 6 bases at V and 2 bases at J, with 10 bases between. This CDR3 spans 13 amino acids. CDR1 is LGHNA and CDR2 is YNFKEQ in the germline V gene. The CDR3 reads CASRVGPNTEAFF. CDR3 nucleotide sequence: TGTGCCAGCAGGGTGGGCCCTAACACTGAAGCTTTCTTT.

In this sample, this clonotype turned up a few times. The rearrangement joins TRBV11-1 to TRBJ2-7; D gene ambiguous. Germline V gene data show CDR1 as SGHAT and CDR2 as FQDESV (reference sequence). Trimming removed 5 bases from V and 3 bases from J, with 8 bases in between. The length of the CDR3 is 12 residues. The CDR3 coding sequence is TGTGCCAGCAGCCTTTGGGACTACGAGCAGTACTTC. Protein sequence: CASSLWDYEQYF.

This clonotype was detected only a few times. The chain is built from TRBV5-1 and TRBJ2-1; unclear D gene. Trimming took 0 bases from V and 1 from J, leaving 5 bases between them. CDR1 and CDR2 (germline): SGHRS, YFSETQ. This CDR3 is 14 amino acids long. The CDR3 DNA reads as TGCGCCAGCAGCTTGGCACATTCCTACAATGAGCAGTTCTTC. Encoded protein: CASSLAHSYNEQFF.

Only a few counts were recorded for this clonotype. V is TRBV20-1 and J is TRBJ2-1; D gene uncertain. The V gene lost 1 base and the J gene lost 1 base, with 8 bases spanning the gap. This CDR3 comprises 14 residues. CDR1 and CDR2 from the germline V gene are DFQATT and SNEGSKA (reference sequence). The CDR3 sequence is CSARGPVSYNEQFF. In DNA form, the CDR3 reads TGCAGTGCTAGAGGTCCCGTGTCCTACAATGAGCAGTTCTTC.

This clonotype has a count of ten or more. The chain joins TRBV6-2 or TRBV6-3 to TRBJ2-1; TRBD1 matches at 7 bases. The germline gives CDR1 MNHEY, CDR2 SVGEGT. V lost 3 bases and J lost 7; bases outside the gene matches: 24. The CDR3 sequence is 20 residues long. DNA for the CDR3: TGTGCCAGCAGTTATGCTCGGGACAGTCAAATTATCCGACCGTATAATGAGCAGTTCTTC. It yields the protein CASSYARDSQIIRPYNEQFF.

In its sample, this clonotype was seen many times. J is TRBJ2-1 and V is TRBV4-3; 8 bases are a match to TRBD1. The CDR3 has 15 amino acids. V lost 4 bases to trimming and J lost 7 bases; unmatched junction nucleotides: 9. CDR1 and CDR2 from the germline V gene are LGHNA and YSLEER. The CDR3 bases are TGCGCCAGCAGCCTTGGACAGGGAGTGTGGAATGAGCAGTTCTTC. Its protein is CASSLGQGVWNEQFF.

This clonotype was seen ten or more times. The gene calls are TRBV5-1 and TRBJ2-3; possibly TRBD1 for D (5 bases). The CDR3 is made up of 15 amino acids. From germline, CDR1 is SGHRS and CDR2 YFSETQ. With 4 bases removed from V and 6 bases from J, the gap between germline ends came to 18 bases. CDR3 in amino acids: CASSQERQGSDTQYF. The CDR3 DNA sequence: TGCGCCAGCAGCCAAGAGAGGCAGGGATCGGATACGCAGTATTTT.

This clonotype was detected a few times. The J gene is TRBJ2-1, the V gene TRBV15; TRBD2 agrees at 8 bases. The CDR3 consists of 16 residues. Germline assignment: CDR1 LNHNV and CDR2 YYDKDF (reference sequence). J lost 8 bases, V lost 0 bases, and 9 bases had no gene match. The CDR3 DNA reads TGTGCCACCAGCAGAGAAGGCGGGGGGACTCTTTATGAGCAGTTCTTC. It yields the protein CATSREGGGTLYEQFF.

This clonotype has a count of ten or more. The rearrangement links TRBV12-3 or TRBV12-4 to TRBJ2-1; the D gene is possibly TRBD2 (5 bases). Between the trimmed V and J ends, which lost 6 bases and 6 bases, there was a span of 6 bases. This CDR3 has 11 amino acids. The CDR3 sequence: CASSRGNEQFF. DNA for the CDR3: TGTGCCAGCAGCCGGGGCAATGAGCAGTTCTTC.

This clonotype was seen ten or more times. The chain uses TRBV6-5 and TRBJ2-1; 14 bases line up with TRBD2. The CDR3 is 18 amino acids. The germline gives CDR1 MNHEY, CDR2 SVGAGI. After removal of 2 bases from V and 8 bases from J, the junction contained 11 bases not matched to a gene. This chain's CDR3 is CASSYPGLAGADVDEQFF. CDR3 DNA: TGTGCCAGCAGTTACCCGGGACTAGCGGGAGCGGATGTAGATGAGCAGTTCTTC.

The sample holds a few counts of this clonotype. The V gene is TRBV2, the J gene TRBJ2-7; D may be TRBD1 or TRBD2 (5 bases each). V was pared by 4 bases and J by 4 bases, with 8 bases between. The CDR3 is 12 residues long. The germline V gene has CDR1 SNHLY and CDR2 FYNNEI. The CDR3: CASSGDGYEQYF. The CDR3 coding sequence is TGTGCCAGCAGTGGGGACGGTTACGAGCAGTACTTC. The entire variable domain, with the rest obtained from reference TRBV2 and TRBJ2-7, is as follows: EPEVTQTPSHQVTQMGQEVILRCVPISNHLYFYWYRQILGQKVEFLVSFYNNEISEKSEIFDDQFSVERPDGSNFTLKIRSTKLEDSAMYFCASSGDGYEQYFGPGTRLTVT.

This clonotype was counted many times. This chain connects TRBV7-9 to TRBJ1-2, with D tentatively TRBD1 (5 bases). The CDR3 is made up of 16 amino acids. Germline values: CDR1 SEHNR, CDR2 FQNEAQ (reference sequence). Trimming stripped 1 base from V and 8 bases from J, with 20 bases between. CDR3 coding DNA: TGTGCCAGCAGCTTAGAGGGGACGTCACTACTCCGAGGCTACACCTTC. This codes for CASSLEGTSLLRGYTF.

This clonotype was counted ten times or more. The chain recombines TRBV6-5 with TRBJ2-5; D may be TRBD2 (6 bases). The CDR3 loop spans 14 amino acids. V lost 2 bases and J lost 5, with 12 bases in between. Germline lookup yields CDR1 MNHEY and CDR2 SVGAGI. This chain's CDR3 is CASSYLAGSETQYF. DNA for the CDR3: TGTGCCAGCAGTTACCTGGCGGGATCTGAGACCCAGTACTTC.

This clonotype was detected many times. The chain links TRBV2 to TRBJ2-4, with D perhaps matching TRBD1 (5 bases). Germline V CDR1 and CDR2: SNHLY, FYNNEI. Trimming took off 8 bases at V and 6 bases at J, with 14 bases between the two ends. The CDR3 runs to 13 residues. The DNA of the CDR3 is TGTGCCAGCGTGGGGCTGGGCGGAAACATTCAGTACTTC. Translating gives CASVGLGGNIQYF.

This clonotype was observed at least ten times. The chain couples TRBV7-2 to TRBJ2-7, with a weak D call TRBD2 (6 bases). V gave up 3 bases and J gave up 4 bases, with 13 bases separating them. Germline lookup yields CDR1 SGHTA and CDR2 FQGNSA. The CDR3 has 14 residues. The CDR3 region has the DNA TGTGCCAGCAGCTTTAGAAAGGAGGGGTACGAGCAGTACTTC. Translation gives CASSFRKEGYEQYF.

This clonotype was observed a few times. The CDR3 DNA sequence: TGTGCCAGCAGCTTATTCCCCAGGGGTGACTACGAGCAGTACTTC. It is translated as CASSLFPRGDYEQYF. V gene TRBV11-2 combines with J gene TRBJ2-7; possibly TRBD1 for D (6 bases). Germline V lookup: CDR1 SGHAT, CDR2 FQNNGV. V was pared by 2 bases and J by 3 bases, with 14 bases between. This CDR3 is 15 amino acids long.

A word on this clonotype: A much larger clonotype is one base distant, so this may be a read error. V is TRBV7-8 and J is TRBJ2-1; possible D gene TRBD2, 6 bases. This CDR3 is 17 amino acids long. Germline-derived CDR1 and CDR2 are SGHVS and FQNEAQ. The chain's CDR3 is CVSSLRRRGSSMNEQFF. The CDR3 coding sequence is TGTGTCAGCAGCTTAAGGAGGAGGGGATCTAGCATGAATGAGCAGTTCTTC.

The chain combines TRBV4-2 with TRBJ2-1; D is unresolved. The germline V gene has CDR1 LGHNA and CDR2 YNFKEQ. CDR3 length: 15 amino acids. With 1 base removed from V and 3 bases from J, the gap between germline ends came to 10 bases. The CDR3 here is CASSQVVTFYNEQFF. CDR3 DNA: TGTGCCAGCAGCCAAGTGGTCACTTTCTACAATGAGCAGTTCTTC.

There are many counts of this clonotype. This sequence joins TRBV4-3 and TRBJ2-5; D is possibly TRBD1 (5 bases). Trimming removed 1 base at V and 5 bases at J, with 23 bases between. There are 18 residues in the CDR3. Germline V CDR1 and CDR2: LGHNA, YSLEER. The DNA of the CDR3 is TGCGCCAGCAGCCAAGGAGTGACACTGTCAGGGAAGGTTGAGACCCAGTACTTC. Translating gives CASSQGVTLSGKVETQYF.

A few counts support this clonotype. This rearrangement joins TRBV29-1 to TRBJ1-2; 11 bases fit TRBD1. The CDR3 runs to 12 residues. Trimming at V came to 6 bases and at J to 7 bases, leaving 4 bases not matched to a gene. Germline V gene lookup returns CDR1 SQVTM and CDR2 ANQGSEA. The CDR3 nucleotides are TGCAGCGTCGGACAGGGGGCCTCTGGCTACACCTTC. This encodes CSVGQGASGYTF.

This clonotype occurred many times. This chain uses TRBV20-1 with TRBJ2-7; a weak D match, TRBD2 (6 bases). Trimming took 5 bases from V and 6 from J, leaving 17 bases between them. The CDR3 consists of 13 residues. Germline CDR1 DFQATT, CDR2 SNEGSKA (reference sequence). The CDR3 reads CSARDAGPVEQYF. CDR3 sequence (DNA): TGCAGTGCTCGCGATGCGGGGCCCGTCGAGCAGTACTTC.

This clonotype was recorded many times. The rearrangement uses TRBV20-1 and TRBJ2-7; D is tentatively TRBD1 or TRBD2 (6 bases each). There are 14 residues in the CDR3. Deletions cut 8 bases from V and 4 bases from J, with 21 bases between. Germline V gene lookup returns CDR1 DFQATT and CDR2 SNEGSKA (reference sequence). In DNA, the CDR3 is TGCAGTACTCCGGTGACGGGGGCGTCGTACGAGCAGTACTTC. This encodes CSTPVTGASYEQYF.

This clonotype was counted ten times or more. The chain links TRBV12-3 or TRBV12-4 to TRBJ2-1; D remains unclear. The V end lost 5 bases, the J end lost 12 bases, and 14 bases lay between the germline ends. This CDR3 has 12 residues. The CDR3 is CASSITQVGQFF. The CDR3 nucleotides read TGTGCCAGCAGTATAACTCAGGTGGGGCAGTTCTTC.

This clonotype occurred many times. This chain connects TRBV12-3 or TRBV12-4 to TRBJ2-1, with a tentative D call TRBD2 (7 bases). The CDR3 length is 16 residues. The V end was cut by 3 bases, the J end by 2 bases, with 14 bases between. CDR3: CASSFPDGGPYNEQFF. CDR3 sequence (DNA): TGTGCCAGCAGTTTCCCCGACGGGGGGCCCTACAATGAGCAGTTCTTC.

The chain has TRBV9 and TRBJ2-7; 10 nucleotides agree with TRBD2. Per germline, CDR1 SGDLS and CDR2 YYNGEE. CDR3 length: 15 amino acids. V was clipped by 4 bases and J by 6 bases; unmatched bases: 10. CDR3 sequence: CASSSSGGLRGEQYF. The DNA of the CDR3 is TGTGCCAGCAGCAGTAGCGGGGGGCTCCGAGGCGAGCAGTACTTC.